Listed below are T cell receptor beta chains from one sample, sequenced in a study of cytomegalovirus exposure and HLA in healthy donors. Generated by immunoSEQ multiplex PCR, the TCRdb table keeps only in-frame clones and is missing some. The sample yields over 130,000 clones, 75% to 90% seen once. Sequencing was carried out using PBMCs. The receptors come from a female donor in good health and CMV-seronegative. Both conserved end residues are part of each CDR3. The D gene is left open where the match is weak. A row's size may be missing; if present it is once, few, many or a size class.

D gene: TRBD1; clone size: -; V gene: TRBV30; J gene: TRBJ2-7; CDR3 DNA: TGTGCCTGGAGTGTGCCGGACAGGACCCACGAGCAGTACTTC; CDR3 protein: CAWSVPDRTHEQYF
D gene: TRBD1; clone size: -; V gene: TRBV4-1; J gene: TRBJ1-4; CDR3 DNA: TGCGCCAGCAGCCTCACGGACAGGGGGAATGAAAAACTGTTTTTT; CDR3 protein: CASSLTDRGNEKLFF
D gene: -; clone size: -; V gene: TRBV15; J gene: TRBJ1-2; CDR3 DNA: TGTGCCACCAGCAGACTATTGACAGTCTCTAAGGATGGCTACACCTTC; CDR3 protein: CATSRLLTVSKDGYTF
D gene: -; clone size: -; V gene: TRBV7-6; J gene: TRBJ2-5; CDR3 DNA: TGTGCCAGCAGCCAACAGGAAGGATACCAAGAGACCCAGTACTTC; CDR3 protein: CASSQQEGYQETQYF
D gene: -; clone size: -; V gene: TRBV28; J gene: TRBJ1-4; CDR3 DNA: TGTGCCAGCAGTTTGCTCAATGGCAGGGCGCGAGGTACTAATGAAAAACTGTTTTTT; CDR3 protein: CASSLLNGRARGTNEKLFF
D gene: -; clone size: -; V gene: TRBV20-1; J gene: TRBJ2-1; CDR3 DNA: TGCAGTGCCGCAGATAATGAGCAGTTCTTC; CDR3 protein: CSAADNEQFF
D gene: TRBD1; clone size: -; V gene: TRBV6-5; J gene: TRBJ1-1; CDR3 DNA: TGTGCCAGCAGCACGGACAGGGGGTATACTGAAGCTTTCTTT; CDR3 protein: CASSTDRGYTEAFF
D gene: -; clone size: -; V gene: TRBV2; J gene: TRBJ1-5; CDR3 DNA: TGTGCCAGCAGTGGTAGGGTAAGGACATTTGGTCAGCCCCAGCATTTT; CDR3 protein: CASSGRVRTFGQPQHF
D gene: -; clone size: -; V gene: TRBV19; J gene: TRBJ1-1; CDR3 DNA: TGTGCCAGTAGTCAGGACAGAAACACTGAAGCTTTCTTT; CDR3 protein: CASSQDRNTEAFF
D gene: -; clone size: -; V gene: TRBV18; J gene: TRBJ2-3; CDR3 DNA: TGTGCCAGCTCACCACCGTCTAGCGAAAGCACAGATACGCAGTATTTT; CDR3 protein: CASSPPSSESTDTQYF
D gene: TRBD1; clone size: once; V gene: TRBV28; J gene: TRBJ2-7; CDR3 DNA: TGTGCCACCACACCCCCCGACAGGGGTTCCCACGAGCAGTACTTC; CDR3 protein: CATTPPDRGSHEQYF
D gene: TRBD2; clone size: -; V gene: TRBV7-9; J gene: TRBJ2-1; CDR3 DNA: TGTGCCAGCAGCTTAGGAGCGGGGGGCTACAATGAGCAGTTCTTC; CDR3 protein: CASSLGAGGYNEQFF
D gene: -; clone size: -; V gene: TRBV7-9; J gene: TRBJ2-5; CDR3 DNA: TGTGCCAGCAGCTTAGGGGCGGGACGGGCCCAAGAGACCCAGTACTTC; CDR3 protein: CASSLGAGRAQETQYF
D gene: TRBD2; clone size: -; V gene: TRBV29-1; J gene: TRBJ2-1; CDR3 DNA: TGCAGCGTTAGCGGGAGGGCCTACAATGAGCAGTTCTTC; CDR3 protein: CSVSGRAYNEQFF
D gene: -; clone size: -; V gene: TRBV5-1; J gene: TRBJ2-3; CDR3 DNA: TGCGCCAGCAGCTCGAGGGCTAACACAGATACGCAGTATTTT; CDR3 protein: CASSSRANTDTQYF
D gene: -; clone size: -; V gene: TRBV28; J gene: TRBJ1-5; CDR3 DNA: TGTGCCAGCAGGGAGGCAGCTAATCAGCCCCAGCATTTT; CDR3 protein: CASREAANQPQHF
D gene: TRBD1; clone size: -; V gene: TRBV6-1; J gene: TRBJ2-7; CDR3 DNA: TGTGCCAGCAGTGGATGGACAGGGGACTACGAGCAGTACTTC; CDR3 protein: CASSGWTGDYEQYF
D gene: TRBD1; clone size: once; V gene: TRBV28; J gene: TRBJ2-7; CDR3 DNA: TGTGCCAGCAGTTCTTACAGGGGGAGAAACGAGCAGTACTTC; CDR3 protein: CASSSYRGRNEQYF
D gene: TRBD2; clone size: few; V gene: TRBV7-3; J gene: TRBJ2-5; CDR3 DNA: TGTGCCAGCAGCTTACTAGCGGGCACCCAAGAGACCCAGTACTTC; CDR3 protein: CASSLLAGTQETQYF
D gene: -; clone size: -; V gene: TRBV27; J gene: TRBJ2-7; CDR3 DNA: TGTGCCAGCAGTTTATTCGGGGAACGCGAGCAGTACTTC; CDR3 protein: CASSLFGEREQYF
D gene: -; clone size: few; V gene: TRBV6-5; J gene: TRBJ2-2; CDR3 DNA: TGTGCCAGCGAGCAGGGATTCACCGGGGAGCTGTTTTTT; CDR3 protein: CASEQGFTGELFF
D gene: TRBD2; clone size: -; V gene: TRBV7-9; J gene: TRBJ2-7; CDR3 DNA: TGTGCCAGCAGCCCGCCGGCTAGCGGGACCTACGAGCAGTACTTC; CDR3 protein: CASSPPASGTYEQYF
D gene: -; clone size: -; V gene: TRBV14; J gene: TRBJ1-1; CDR3 DNA: TGTGCCAGCAGCCAAGAGGCCGTGGACACTGAAGCTTTCTTT; CDR3 protein: CASSQEAVDTEAFF
D gene: -; clone size: once; V gene: TRBV28; J gene: TRBJ2-7; CDR3 DNA: TGTGCCAGCAGTTTAAAACGCGCCCGCTCCTACGAGCAGTACTTC; CDR3 protein: CASSLKRARSYEQYF
D gene: -; clone size: few; V gene: TRBV4-1; J gene: TRBJ1-1; CDR3 DNA: TGCGCCAGCAGCCAAGATCCGGGTGGGAGTGGTGCTGAAGCTTTCTTT; CDR3 protein: CASSQDPGGSGAEAFF
D gene: -; clone size: -; V gene: TRBV27; J gene: TRBJ2-5; CDR3 DNA: TGTGCCAGCAGTTTATCCCACAGGGTTGAGACCCAGTACTTC; CDR3 protein: CASSLSHRVETQYF
D gene: -; clone size: -; V gene: TRBV6-5; J gene: TRBJ2-3; CDR3 DNA: TGTGCCAGCAGTTACTCCAGTGCAGATACGCAGTATTTT; CDR3 protein: CASSYSSADTQYF
D gene: TRBD1; clone size: -; V gene: TRBV19; J gene: TRBJ2-2; CDR3 DNA: TGTGCCAGTAGGTTGGACAGGTCTCCCGGGGAGCTGTTTTTT; CDR3 protein: CASRLDRSPGELFF